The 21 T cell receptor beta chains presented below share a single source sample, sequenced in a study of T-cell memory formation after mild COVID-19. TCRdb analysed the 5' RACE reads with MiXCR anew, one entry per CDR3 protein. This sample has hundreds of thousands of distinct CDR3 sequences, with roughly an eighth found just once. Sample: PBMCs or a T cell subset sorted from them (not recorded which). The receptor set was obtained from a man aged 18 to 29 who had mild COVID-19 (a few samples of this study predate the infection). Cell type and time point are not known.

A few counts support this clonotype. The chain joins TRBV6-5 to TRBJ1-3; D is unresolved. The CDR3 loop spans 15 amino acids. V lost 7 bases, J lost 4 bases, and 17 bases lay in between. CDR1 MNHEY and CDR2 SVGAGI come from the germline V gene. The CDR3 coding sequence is TGTGCCAGCAAGCTAAGTCTTATTGGAGGAAACACCATATATTTT. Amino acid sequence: CASKLSLIGGNTIYF.

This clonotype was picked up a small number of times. The CDR3 sequence is CASSYGQGSTDTQYF. CDR3 sequence (DNA): TGTGCCAGCAGTTACGGGCAGGGAAGCACAGATACGCAGTATTTT. The V call is TRBV6-5, the J call TRBJ2-3, with a tentative D call TRBD1 (5 bases). The CDR3 contains 15 residues. Looked up from germline, CDR1 is MNHEY and CDR2 is SVGAGI. V lost 2 bases, J lost 0 bases, and 9 bases lay in between.

Here the CDR3 reads CASSLTGTELLAEAFF. CDR3 nucleotides: TGTGCCAGCAGTTTAACTGGGACAGAGTTACTTGCTGAAGCTTTCTTT. The chain combines TRBV12-3 or TRBV12-4 with TRBJ1-1; 7 bases map to TRBD1. The length of the CDR3 is 16 residues. V lost 2 bases to trimming and J lost 6 bases; unmatched junction nucleotides: 12.

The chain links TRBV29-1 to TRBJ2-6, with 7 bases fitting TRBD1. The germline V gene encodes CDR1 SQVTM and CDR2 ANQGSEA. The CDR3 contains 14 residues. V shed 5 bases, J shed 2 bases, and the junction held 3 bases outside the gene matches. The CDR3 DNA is TGCAGCGTTTCGCAGGGGGCTGGGGCCAACGTCCTGACTTTC. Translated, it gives CSVSQGAGANVLTF.

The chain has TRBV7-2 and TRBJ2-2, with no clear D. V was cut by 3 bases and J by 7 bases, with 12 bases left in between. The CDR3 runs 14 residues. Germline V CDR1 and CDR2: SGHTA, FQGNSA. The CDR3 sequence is CASSLTRWGGELFF. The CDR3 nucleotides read TGTGCCAGCAGCTTGACGCGTTGGGGCGGGGAGCTGTTTTTT.

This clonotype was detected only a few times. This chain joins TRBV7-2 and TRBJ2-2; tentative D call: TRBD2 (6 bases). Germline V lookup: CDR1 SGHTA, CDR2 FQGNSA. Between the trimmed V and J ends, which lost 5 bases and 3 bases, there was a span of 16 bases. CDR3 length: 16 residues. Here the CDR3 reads CASSRIRREDTGELFF. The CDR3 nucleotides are TGTGCCAGCAGCCGAATCCGCAGGGAGGACACCGGGGAGCTGTTTTTT.

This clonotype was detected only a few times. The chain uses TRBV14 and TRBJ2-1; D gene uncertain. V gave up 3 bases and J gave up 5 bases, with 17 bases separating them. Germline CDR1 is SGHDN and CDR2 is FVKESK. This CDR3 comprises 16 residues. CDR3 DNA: TGTGCCAGCAGCCACCTTGCCACTTATTCTCACAATGAGCAGTTCTTC. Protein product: CASSHLATYSHNEQFF.

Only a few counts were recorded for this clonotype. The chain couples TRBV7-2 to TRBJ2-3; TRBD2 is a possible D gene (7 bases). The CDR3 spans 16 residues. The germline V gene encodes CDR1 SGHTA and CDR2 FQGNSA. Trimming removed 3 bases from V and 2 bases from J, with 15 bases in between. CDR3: CASSLLGGGHTDTQYF. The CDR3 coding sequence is TGTGCCAGCAGCTTGCTAGGGGGGGGTCACACAGATACGCAGTATTTT. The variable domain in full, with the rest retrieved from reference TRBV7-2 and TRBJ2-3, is GAGVSQSPSNKVTEKGKDVELRCDPISGHTALYWYRQSLGQGLEFLIYFQGNSAPDKSGLPSDRFSAERTGGSVSTLTIQRTQQEDSAVYLCASSLLGGGHTDTQYFGPGTRLTVL.

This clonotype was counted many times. The CDR3 DNA sequence: TGCGCCAGTTCCCCGGCGGGGGTGAACACTGAAGCTTTCTTT. As protein: CASSPAGVNTEAFF. The V gene is TRBV5-1, the J gene TRBJ1-1; maybe TRBD1 (5 bases). In germline, CDR1 is SGHRS, CDR2 YFSETQ. The V end lost 8 bases, the J end lost 0 bases, and 14 bases lay between the germline ends. This CDR3 comprises 14 residues.

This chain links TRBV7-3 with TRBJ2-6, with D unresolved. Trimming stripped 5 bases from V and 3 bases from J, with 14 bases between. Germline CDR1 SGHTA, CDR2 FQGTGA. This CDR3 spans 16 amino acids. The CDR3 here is CASSRSTLGGANVLTF. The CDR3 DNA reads TGTGCCAGCAGCCGAAGTACCCTCGGTGGGGCCAACGTCCTGACTTTC.

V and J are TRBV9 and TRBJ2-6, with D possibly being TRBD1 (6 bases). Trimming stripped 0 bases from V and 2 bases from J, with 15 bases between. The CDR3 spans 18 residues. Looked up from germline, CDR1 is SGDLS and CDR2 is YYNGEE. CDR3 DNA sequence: TGTGCCAGCAGCGTAGCTAACAGGGTACGTGCTGGGGCCAACGTCCTGACTTTC. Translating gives CASSVANRVRAGANVLTF.

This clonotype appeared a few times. DNA of the CDR3: TGTGCCAGCAGCTTAGATGAAGGACAGGGAAGCGGCTACACCTTC. This sequence encodes CASSLDEGQGSGYTF. The V gene is TRBV11-2, the J gene TRBJ1-2; 8 positions agree with TRBD1. The junction had 8 bases not matched to a gene; V was cut back by 0 bases and J by 8 bases. The CDR3 runs 15 residues. Per germline, CDR1 SGHAT and CDR2 FQNNGV.

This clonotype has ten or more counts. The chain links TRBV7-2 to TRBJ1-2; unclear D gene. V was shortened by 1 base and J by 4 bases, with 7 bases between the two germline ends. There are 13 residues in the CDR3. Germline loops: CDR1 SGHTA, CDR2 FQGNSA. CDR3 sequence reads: CASSLDSAYGYTF. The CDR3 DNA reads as TGTGCCAGCAGCTTAGATTCAGCCTATGGCTACACCTTC.

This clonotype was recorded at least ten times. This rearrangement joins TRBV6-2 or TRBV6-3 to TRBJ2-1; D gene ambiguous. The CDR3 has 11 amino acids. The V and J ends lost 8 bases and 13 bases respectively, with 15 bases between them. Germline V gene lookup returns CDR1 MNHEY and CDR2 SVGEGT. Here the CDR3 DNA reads TGTGCCAGCCGTTTGGGCCTCCTTCAGTTCTTC. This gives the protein CASRLGLLQFF.

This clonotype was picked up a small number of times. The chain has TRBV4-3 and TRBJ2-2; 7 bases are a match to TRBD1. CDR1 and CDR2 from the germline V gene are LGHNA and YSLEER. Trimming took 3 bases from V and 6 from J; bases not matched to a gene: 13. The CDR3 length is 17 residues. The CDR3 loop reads CASSQTDRSIEAGELFF. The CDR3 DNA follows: TGCGCCAGCAGCCAGACGGACAGGTCGATCGAGGCCGGGGAGCTGTTTTTT.

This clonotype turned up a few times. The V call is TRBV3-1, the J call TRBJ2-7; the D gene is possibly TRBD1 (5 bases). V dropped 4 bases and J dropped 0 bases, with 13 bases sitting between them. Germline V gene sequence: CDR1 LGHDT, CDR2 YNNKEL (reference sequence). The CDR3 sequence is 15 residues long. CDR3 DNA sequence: TGTGCCAGCAGCCCAACCACGACAGTCTCCTACGAGCAGTACTTC. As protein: CASSPTTTVSYEQYF.

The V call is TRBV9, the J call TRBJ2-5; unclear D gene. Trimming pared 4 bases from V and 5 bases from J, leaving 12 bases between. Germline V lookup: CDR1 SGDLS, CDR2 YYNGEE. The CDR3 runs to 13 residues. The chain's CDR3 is CASSPWPGETQYF. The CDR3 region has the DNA TGTGCCAGCAGCCCCTGGCCTGGGGAGACCCAGTACTTC.

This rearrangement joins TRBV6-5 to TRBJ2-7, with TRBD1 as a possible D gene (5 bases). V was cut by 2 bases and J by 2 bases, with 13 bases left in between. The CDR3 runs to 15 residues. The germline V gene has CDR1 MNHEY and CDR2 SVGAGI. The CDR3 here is CASSYGQGRPYEQYV. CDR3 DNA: TGTGCCAGCAGTTACGGCCAGGGCAGACCCTACGAGCAGTACGTC.

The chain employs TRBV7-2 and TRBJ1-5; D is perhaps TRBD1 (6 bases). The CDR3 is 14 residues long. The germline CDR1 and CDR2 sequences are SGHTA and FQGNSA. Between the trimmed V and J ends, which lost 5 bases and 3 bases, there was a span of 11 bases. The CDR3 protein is CASSPDRYNQPQHF. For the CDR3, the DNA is TGTGCCAGCAGCCCCGACAGGTACAATCAGCCCCAGCATTTT.

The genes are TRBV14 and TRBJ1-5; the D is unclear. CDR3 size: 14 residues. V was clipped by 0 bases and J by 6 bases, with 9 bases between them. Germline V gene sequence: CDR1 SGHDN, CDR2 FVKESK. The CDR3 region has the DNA TGTGCCAGCAGCCAAGACCACGGAGGTCAGCCCCAGCATTTT. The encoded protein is CASSQDHGGQPQHF.

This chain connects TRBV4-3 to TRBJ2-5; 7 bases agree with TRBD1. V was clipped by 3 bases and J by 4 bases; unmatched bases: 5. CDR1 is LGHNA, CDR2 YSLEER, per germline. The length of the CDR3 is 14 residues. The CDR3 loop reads CASSQTGSGETQYF. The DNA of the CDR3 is TGCGCCAGCAGCCAGACAGGGTCTGGAGAGACCCAGTACTTC.